These T cell receptor beta chains were read from a single sample in a study of metastatic and nonmetastatic thyroid tumors. TCRdb re-processed the PCR reads through MiXCR. In the table there are around 20,000 clones, approximately 19% of which are singletons. The sequencing sample was made of blood. The receptors here all came from a female donor with papillary thyroid cancer or a benign thyroid nodule (not recorded which). Some clones in this sample may be carry-over from other donors' samples. Both conserved end residues are part of each CDR3. D genes are given only for firm matches. Size values are once, few and many counts, or a class for expanded clones, and some rows have none.

TRBJ2-3 | - | TRBV12-3/TRBV12-4 | - | TGTGCCAGCAGTGCCCCCCGAGGTACGCAGTATTTT | CASSAPRGTQYF
TRBJ1-2 | - | TRBV5-1 | many | TGCGCCAGCAGCCAAGACCGTTACGGCTACACCTTC | CASSQDRYGYTF
TRBJ2-7 | TRBD1 | TRBV18 | many | TGTGCCAGCTCACTGGACAGGGGTCCCTCCTACGAGCAGTACTTC | CASSLDRGPSYEQYF
TRBJ1-2 | TRBD1 | TRBV12-3/TRBV12-4 | - | TGTGCCAGCAGTTCGGCAGGGGGACTAGTCTACGGCTACACCTTC | CASSSAGGLVYGYTF
TRBJ2-1 | TRBD2 | TRBV3-1 | many | TGTGCCAGCAGCCCTCCCTGGGCGGGAGTCTCCTACAATGAGCAGTTCTTC | CASSPPWAGVSYNEQFF
TRBJ2-1 | - | TRBV5-1 | - | TGCGCCAGCAGCTCGAACATGATCTCATACAATGAGCAGTTCTTC | CASSSNMISYNEQFF
TRBJ1-5 | TRBD1 | TRBV4-3 | many | TGCGCCAGCAGCCAAGATTTGGGACAGGGGGATCAGCCCCAGCATTTT | CASSQDLGQGDQPQHF
TRBJ1-2 | TRBD1 | TRBV11-3 | many | TGTGCCAGCAGCGGGGACAGGGGGCTAAATGGCTACACCTTC | CASSGDRGLNGYTF
TRBJ2-2 | - | TRBV9 | once | TGTGCCAGCTCCCGTAGTTCTGGGGTCACCGGGGAGCTGTTTTTT | CASSRSSGVTGELFF
TRBJ2-7 | TRBD1 | TRBV28 | medium-sized | TGTGCCAGCAGTTTACCCCCCCCCTGGACAGGGTACGAGCAGTACTTC | CASSLPPPWTGYEQYF
TRBJ2-5 | - | TRBV2 | many | TGTGCCAGCAGTGAAAGAGACAGGCACTTCCAAGAGACCCAGTACTTC | CASSERDRHFQETQYF
TRBJ2-3 | - | TRBV3-1 | many | TGTGCCAGCAGCCAAGAGTCTACGCAGTATTTT | CASSQESTQYF
TRBJ1-1 | - | TRBV6-2/TRBV6-3 | many | TGTGCCAGCAGTTACTCGAAAGGGGATCTGGCTGAAGCTTTCTTT | CASSYSKGDLAEAFF
TRBJ2-5 | - | TRBV6-1 | many | TGTGCCAGCAGTGGGACTTCCCAAGAGACCCAGTACTTC | CASSGTSQETQYF
TRBJ2-5 | TRBD1 | TRBV2 | hyperexpanded | TGTGCCAGCAGTGGGACAGGTGGAGGAGAGACCCAGTACTTC | CASSGTGGGETQYF
TRBJ2-5 | - | TRBV6-2/TRBV6-3 | many | TGTGCCAGCAGTCACCGGACACGCCAAGAGACCCAGTACTTC | CASSHRTRQETQYF
TRBJ1-2 | - | TRBV30 | - | TGTGCCTGGGGGTCCTCCGGGACCTTCTATGGCTACACCTTC | CAWGSSGTFYGYTF
TRBJ1-1 | - | TRBV10-3 | few | TGTGCCATCAGTATGACATCGAACACTGAAGCTTTCTTT | CAISMTSNTEAFF
TRBJ1-3 | - | TRBV30 | many | TGTGCCTGGAGTGGGTCTGGAAACACCATATATTTT | CAWSGSGNTIYF
TRBJ2-2 | - | TRBV6-1 | medium-sized | TGTGCCAGCAGTGTATTCAGGGACACCGGGGAGCTGTTTTTT | CASSVFRDTGELFF
TRBJ2-2 | - | TRBV15 | many | TGTGCCACCAGTACGTCCCCTACCTTCTCGAACACCGGGGAGCTGTTTTTT | CATSTSPTFSNTGELFF
TRBJ1-5 | - | TRBV6-1 | few | TGTGCCAGCAGTGAAGCGTCAGGGCGGCATTTT | CASSEASGRHF
TRBJ2-5 | - | TRBV7-9 | - | TGTGCCAGCAGCCTCGAGCGAGCGGAAGAGACCCAGTACTTC | CASSLERAEETQYF
TRBJ2-5 | TRBD2 | TRBV5-1 | many | TGCGCCAGCGGGGCGGGAGGGGTCCAAGAGACCCAGTACTTC | CASGAGGVQETQYF
TRBJ2-2 | - | TRBV5-1 | - | TGCGCCAGCAGCCACGGACTCGACGGGGAGCTGTTTTTT | CASSHGLDGELFF
TRBJ1-3 | TRBD1 | TRBV6-4 | - | TGTGCCAGCAGTATCGGACAGGGGGCCGGGTGGACGCGGTCCTCTGGAAACACCATATATTTT | CASSIGQGAGWTRSSGNTIYF
TRBJ1-2 | - | TRBV7-9 | many | TGTGCCAGCAGCTTACGAGGGGGGAATGGCTACACCTTC | CASSLRGGNGYTF
TRBJ2-1 | - | TRBV12-3/TRBV12-4 | many | TGTGCCAGCATAAGGGGGGAAGCCTACAATGAGCAGTTCTTC | CASIRGEAYNEQFF